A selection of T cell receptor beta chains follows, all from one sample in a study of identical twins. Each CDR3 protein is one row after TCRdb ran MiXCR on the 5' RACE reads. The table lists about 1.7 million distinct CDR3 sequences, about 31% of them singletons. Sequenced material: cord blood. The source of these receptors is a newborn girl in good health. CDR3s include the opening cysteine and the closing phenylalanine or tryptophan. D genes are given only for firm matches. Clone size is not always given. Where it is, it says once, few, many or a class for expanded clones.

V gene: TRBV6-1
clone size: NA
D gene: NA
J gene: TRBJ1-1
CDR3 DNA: TGTGCCAGCACACCGACAGGTTTGGTCTCTATGAACACTGAAGCTTTCTTT
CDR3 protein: CASTPTGLVSMNTEAFF

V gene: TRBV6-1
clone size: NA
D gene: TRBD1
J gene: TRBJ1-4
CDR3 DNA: TGTGCCACCAGGGGACAGGGCGTCGAAAAACTGTTTTTT
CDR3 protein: CATRGQGVEKLFF

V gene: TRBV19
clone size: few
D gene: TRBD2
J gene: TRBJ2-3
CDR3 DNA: TGTGCCAGTAGTACAACTAGCGTCCTGTATTTT
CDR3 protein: CASSTTSVLYF

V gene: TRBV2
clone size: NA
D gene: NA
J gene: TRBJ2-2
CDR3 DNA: TGTGCCAGCAGTGAAGACATCGCGATTACCGGGGAGCTGTTTTTT
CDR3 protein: CASSEDIAITGELFF

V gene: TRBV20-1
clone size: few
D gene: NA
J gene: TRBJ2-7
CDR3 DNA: TGCAGTGCTAGGGGTTCCGGCCGGGAAGTTGCCTACGAGCAGTACTTC
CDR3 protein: CSARGSGREVAYEQYF

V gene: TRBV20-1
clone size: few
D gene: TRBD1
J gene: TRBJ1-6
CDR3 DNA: TGCAGTGCTAGAGAAACAGGGGAATCACCCCCCCACTTT
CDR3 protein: CSARETGESPPHF

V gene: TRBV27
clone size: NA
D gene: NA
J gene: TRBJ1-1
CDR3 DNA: TGTGCCAGCAGGCCATCGTTGGCGGGCAGGTTTAACACTGAAGCTTTCTTT
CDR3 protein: CASRPSLAGRFNTEAFF

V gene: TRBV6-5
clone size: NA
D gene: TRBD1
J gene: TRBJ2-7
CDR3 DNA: TGTGCCAGCAGTCTACTGGGACAGGGACTTTACTACGAGCAGTACTTC
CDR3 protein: CASSLLGQGLYYEQYF

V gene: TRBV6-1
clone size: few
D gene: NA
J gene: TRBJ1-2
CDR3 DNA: TGTGCCAGCAGGCGGGACACCTATGGCTACACCTTC
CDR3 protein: CASRRDTYGYTF

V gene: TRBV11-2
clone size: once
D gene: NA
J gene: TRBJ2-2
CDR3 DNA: TGTGCCGGCAGCTCAATCCCCGACGGGGAGCTGTTTTTT
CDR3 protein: CAGSSIPDGELFF

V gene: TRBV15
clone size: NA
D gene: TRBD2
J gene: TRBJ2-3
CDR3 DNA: TGTGCCACCAGCAGAGGTCAGGGACTATCCCCGGATGCGCAGTATTTT
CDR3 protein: CATSRGQGLSPDAQYF

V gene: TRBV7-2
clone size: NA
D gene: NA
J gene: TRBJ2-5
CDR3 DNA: TGTGCCAGCAGCTTATTGGCTGCCCGAGGCGGGTACTTC
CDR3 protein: CASSLLAARGGYF

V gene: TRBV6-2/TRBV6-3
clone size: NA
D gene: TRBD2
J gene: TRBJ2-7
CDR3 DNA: TGTGCCAGCAGCCTAACCCCCGGGACTAGCGCCTACGAGCAGTACTTC
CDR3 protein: CASSLTPGTSAYEQYF

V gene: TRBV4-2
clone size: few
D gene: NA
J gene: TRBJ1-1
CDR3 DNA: TGTGCCAGCAGCCATTACAGGGTGGGGACTGAAGCTTTCTTT
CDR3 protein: CASSHYRVGTEAFF

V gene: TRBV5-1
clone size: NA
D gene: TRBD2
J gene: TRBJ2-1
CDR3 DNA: TGCGCCAGCAGCATGACTGGCGGGAGCAGAAGTGAGCAGTTCTTC
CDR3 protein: CASSMTGGSRSEQFF

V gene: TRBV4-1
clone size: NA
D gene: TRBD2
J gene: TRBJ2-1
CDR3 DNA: TGCGCCAGCAGCCAAGTAAAAGTAGCGGGAAACTACAATGAGCAGTTCTTC
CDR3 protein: CASSQVKVAGNYNEQFF

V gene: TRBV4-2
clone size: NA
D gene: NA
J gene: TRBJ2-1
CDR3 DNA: TGTGCCAGCAGCCAAGATTTGGGGCGAGCTCCGGTTAATGAGCAGTTCTTC
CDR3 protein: CASSQDLGRAPVNEQFF

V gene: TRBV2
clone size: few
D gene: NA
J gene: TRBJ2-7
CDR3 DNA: TGTGCCAGCAGGGGGGGACACTACGAGCAGTACTTC
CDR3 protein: CASRGGHYEQYF

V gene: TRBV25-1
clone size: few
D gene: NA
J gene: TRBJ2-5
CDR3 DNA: TGTGCCAGCAGTGAAAGAGCGGGAGAGACCCAGTACTTC
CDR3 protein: CASSERAGETQYF

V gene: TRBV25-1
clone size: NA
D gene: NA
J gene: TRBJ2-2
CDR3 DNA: TGTGCCAGCAGTGACCGGGCCCAAACCGGGGAGCTGTTTTTT
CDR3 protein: CASSDRAQTGELFF

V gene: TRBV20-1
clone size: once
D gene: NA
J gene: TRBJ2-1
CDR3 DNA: TGCAGTGCTAGAGATACCAGGTATGAGCAGTTCTTC
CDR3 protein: CSARDTRYEQFF

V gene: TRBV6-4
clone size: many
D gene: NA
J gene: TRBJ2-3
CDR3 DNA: TGTGCCAGCCGTCCGGGACTTGACACAGATACGCAGTATTTT
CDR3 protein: CASRPGLDTDTQYF

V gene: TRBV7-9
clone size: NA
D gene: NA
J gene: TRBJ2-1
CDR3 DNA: TGTGCCAGCAGCTTACTCCGGGCCACCCTCCAAGAGGCCCAGTTCTTC
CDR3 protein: CASSLLRATLQEAQFF

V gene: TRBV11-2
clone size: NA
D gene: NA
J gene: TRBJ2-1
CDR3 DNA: TGTGCCAGCAGCCCCCTGTGGGGTTCCTACAATGAGCAGTTCTTC
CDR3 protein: CASSPLWGSYNEQFF

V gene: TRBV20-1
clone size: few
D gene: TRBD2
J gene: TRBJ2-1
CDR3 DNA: TGCAGTGCTAGAGATAGATGGCTAGCGGGGACCTCCTACAATGAGCAGTTCTTC
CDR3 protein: CSARDRWLAGTSYNEQFF

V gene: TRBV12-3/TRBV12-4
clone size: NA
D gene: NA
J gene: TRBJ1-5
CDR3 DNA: TGTGCCAGCAGCCCCAATTCGGGGAGGAGTAGCAATCAGCCCCAGCATTTT
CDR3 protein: CASSPNSGRSSNQPQHF

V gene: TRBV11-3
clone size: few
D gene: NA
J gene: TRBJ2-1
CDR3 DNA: TGTGCCAGCAGCTCCGAGGCTACGGGAGTACCCTACAATGAGCAGTTCTTC
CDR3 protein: CASSSEATGVPYNEQFF

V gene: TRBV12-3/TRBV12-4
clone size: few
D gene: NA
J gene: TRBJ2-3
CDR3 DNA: TGTGCCAGCAGTCGAAACAGGTCCCGAGCCCCGACGCAGTATTTT
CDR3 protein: CASSRNRSRAPTQYF

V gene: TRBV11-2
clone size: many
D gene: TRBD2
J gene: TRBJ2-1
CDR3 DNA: TGTGCCAGCAGCTTAAGCGGGAGATCCTACAATGAGCAGTTCTTC
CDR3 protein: CASSLSGRSYNEQFF

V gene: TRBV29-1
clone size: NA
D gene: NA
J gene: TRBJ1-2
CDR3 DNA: TGCAGCGTGCGGTCCCTCCCCGGGACAAACTATGGCTACACCTTC
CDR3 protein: CSVRSLPGTNYGYTF

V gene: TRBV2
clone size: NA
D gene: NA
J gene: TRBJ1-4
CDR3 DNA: TGTGCCAGCAAAGGGTCGGGGGCTTATACTGAAAAACTGTTTTTT
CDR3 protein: CASKGSGAYTEKLFF

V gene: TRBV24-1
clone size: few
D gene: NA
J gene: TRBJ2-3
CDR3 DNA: TGTGCCACCAGCCCGGGACGTAGGGTTGGAGATACGCAGTATTTT
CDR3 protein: CATSPGRRVGDTQYF